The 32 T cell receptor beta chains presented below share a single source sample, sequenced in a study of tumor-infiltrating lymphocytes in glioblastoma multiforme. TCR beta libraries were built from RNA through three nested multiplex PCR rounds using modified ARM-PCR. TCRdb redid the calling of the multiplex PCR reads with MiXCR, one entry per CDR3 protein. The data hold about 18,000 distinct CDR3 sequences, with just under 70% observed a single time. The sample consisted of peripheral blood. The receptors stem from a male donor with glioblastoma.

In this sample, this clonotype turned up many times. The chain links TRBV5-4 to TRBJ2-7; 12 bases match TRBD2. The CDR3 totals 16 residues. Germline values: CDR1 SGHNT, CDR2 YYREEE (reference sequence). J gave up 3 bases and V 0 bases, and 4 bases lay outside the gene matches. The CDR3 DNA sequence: TGTGCCAGCAGCTTGGGAGGACTAGCGGGAAACTACGAGCAGTACTTC. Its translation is CASSLGGLAGNYEQYF.

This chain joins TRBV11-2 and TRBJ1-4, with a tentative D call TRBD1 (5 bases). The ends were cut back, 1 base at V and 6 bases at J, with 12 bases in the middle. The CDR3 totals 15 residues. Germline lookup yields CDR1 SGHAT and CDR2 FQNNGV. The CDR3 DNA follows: TGTGCCAGCAGCTTAGCAGCGGGACGGGATGAAAAACTGTTTTTT. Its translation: CASSLAAGRDEKLFF.

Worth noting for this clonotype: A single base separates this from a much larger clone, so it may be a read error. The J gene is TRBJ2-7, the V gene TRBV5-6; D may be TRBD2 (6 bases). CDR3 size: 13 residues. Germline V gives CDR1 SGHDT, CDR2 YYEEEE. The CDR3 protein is CAGSLTSLHDQYF. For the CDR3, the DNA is TGTGCCGGCAGCTTGACTAGTCTCCACGATCAGTACTTC.

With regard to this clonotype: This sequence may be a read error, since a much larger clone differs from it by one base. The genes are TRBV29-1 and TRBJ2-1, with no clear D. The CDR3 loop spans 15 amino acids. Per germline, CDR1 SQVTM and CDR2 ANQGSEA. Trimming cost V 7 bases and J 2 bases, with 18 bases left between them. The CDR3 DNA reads TGCAGCGAATTAACTCTCTCAGTCACCTACAATGAGCAGTTCTTC. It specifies CSELTLSVTYNEQFF.

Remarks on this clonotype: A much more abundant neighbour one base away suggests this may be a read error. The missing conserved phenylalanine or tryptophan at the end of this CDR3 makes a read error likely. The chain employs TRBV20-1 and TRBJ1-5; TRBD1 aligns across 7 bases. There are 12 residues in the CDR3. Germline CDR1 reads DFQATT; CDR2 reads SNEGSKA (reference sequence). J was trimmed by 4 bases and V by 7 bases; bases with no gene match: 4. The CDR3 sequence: CSVTGVNQPQHS. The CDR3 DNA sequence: TGCAGTGTTACAGGGGTAAATCAGCCCCAGCATTCT.

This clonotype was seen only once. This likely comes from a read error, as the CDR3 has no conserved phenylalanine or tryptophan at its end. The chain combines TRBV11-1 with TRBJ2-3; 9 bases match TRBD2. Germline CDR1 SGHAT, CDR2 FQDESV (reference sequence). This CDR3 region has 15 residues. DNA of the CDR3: TGTGCCAGCAGCTTGACTAGCGGTCCCACAGATAGGCAGTATTAT. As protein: CASSLTSGPTDRQYY.

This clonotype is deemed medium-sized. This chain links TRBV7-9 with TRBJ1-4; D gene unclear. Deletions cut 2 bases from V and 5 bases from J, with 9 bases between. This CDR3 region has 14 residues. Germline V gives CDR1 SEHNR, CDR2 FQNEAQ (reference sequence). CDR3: CASSLRRENEKLFF. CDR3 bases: TGTGCCAGCAGCTTACGGCGAGAGAATGAAAAACTGTTTTTT.

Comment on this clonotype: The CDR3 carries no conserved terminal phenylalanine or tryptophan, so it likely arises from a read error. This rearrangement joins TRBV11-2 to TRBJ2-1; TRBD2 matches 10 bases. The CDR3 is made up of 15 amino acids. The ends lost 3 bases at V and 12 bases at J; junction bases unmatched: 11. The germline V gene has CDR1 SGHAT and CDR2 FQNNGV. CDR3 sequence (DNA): TGTGCCAGCAGCTTTCCAGCGGGAGGGAGTGAGCGGCAGTTCTCC. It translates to CASSFPAGGSERQFS.

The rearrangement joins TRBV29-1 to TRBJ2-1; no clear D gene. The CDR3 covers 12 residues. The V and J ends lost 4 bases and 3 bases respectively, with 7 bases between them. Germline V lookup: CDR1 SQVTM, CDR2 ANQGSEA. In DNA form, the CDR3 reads TGCAGCGTTGGGAGAGTCTACAATGAGCAGTTCTTC. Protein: CSVGRVYNEQFF.

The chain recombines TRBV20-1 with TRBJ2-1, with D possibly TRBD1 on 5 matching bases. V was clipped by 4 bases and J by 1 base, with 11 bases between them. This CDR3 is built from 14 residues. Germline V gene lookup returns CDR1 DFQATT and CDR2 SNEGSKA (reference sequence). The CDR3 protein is CSAIGAVSYNEQFF. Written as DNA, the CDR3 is TGCAGTGCTATAGGGGCTGTTTCCTACAATGAGCAGTTCTTC.

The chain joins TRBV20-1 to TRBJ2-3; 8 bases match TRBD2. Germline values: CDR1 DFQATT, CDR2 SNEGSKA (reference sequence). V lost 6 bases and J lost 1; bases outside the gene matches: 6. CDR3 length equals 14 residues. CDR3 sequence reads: CSAWGREGTDTQYF. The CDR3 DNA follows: TGCAGTGCATGGGGGCGGGAGGGCACAGATACGCAGTATTTT.

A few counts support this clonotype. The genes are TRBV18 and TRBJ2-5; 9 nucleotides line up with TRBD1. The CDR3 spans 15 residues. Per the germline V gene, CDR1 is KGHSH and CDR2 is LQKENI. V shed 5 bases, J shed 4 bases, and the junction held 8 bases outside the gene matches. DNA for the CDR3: TGTGCCAGCTCATCTCCGGGACAGGGTCGAGAGACCCAGTACTTC. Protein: CASSSPGQGRETQYF.

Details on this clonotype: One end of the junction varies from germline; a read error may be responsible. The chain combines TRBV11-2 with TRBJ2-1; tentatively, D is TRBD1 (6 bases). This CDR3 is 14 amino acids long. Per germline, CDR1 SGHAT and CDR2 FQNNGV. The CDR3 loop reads CASSFSDRAQGVDF. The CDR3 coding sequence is TGTGCCAGCAGCTTTAGTGATCGGGCACAGGGTGTAGATTTC.

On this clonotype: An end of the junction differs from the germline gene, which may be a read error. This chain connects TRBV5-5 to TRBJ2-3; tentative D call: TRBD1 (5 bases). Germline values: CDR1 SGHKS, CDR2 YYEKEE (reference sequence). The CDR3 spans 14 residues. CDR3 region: CASSFGHDTDTQCF. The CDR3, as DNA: TGCGCCAGCAGCTTCGGACACGACACAGATACGCAGTGTTTT.

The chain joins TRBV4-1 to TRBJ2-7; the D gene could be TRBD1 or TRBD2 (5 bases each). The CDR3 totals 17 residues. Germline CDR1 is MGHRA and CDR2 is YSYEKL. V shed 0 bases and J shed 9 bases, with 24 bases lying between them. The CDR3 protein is CASSQESTGAGFRGQYF. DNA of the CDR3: TGCGCCAGCAGCCAAGAGAGCACCGGGGCAGGTTTTAGAGGGCAGTACTTC.

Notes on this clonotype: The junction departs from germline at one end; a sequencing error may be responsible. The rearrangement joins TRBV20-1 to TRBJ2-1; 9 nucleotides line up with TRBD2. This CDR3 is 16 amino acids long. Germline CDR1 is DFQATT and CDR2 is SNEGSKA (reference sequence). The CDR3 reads CRAREGSGSSYNEQFF. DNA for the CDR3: TGCAGAGCTAGAGAGGGTAGCGGGAGCTCCTACAATGAGCAGTTTTTC.

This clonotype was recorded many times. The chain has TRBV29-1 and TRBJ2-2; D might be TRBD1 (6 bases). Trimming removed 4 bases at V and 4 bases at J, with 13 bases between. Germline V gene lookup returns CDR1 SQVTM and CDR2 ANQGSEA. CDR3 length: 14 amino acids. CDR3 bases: TGCAGCGTTGGTCCTATACAGGGCACCGGGGAGCTGTTTTTT. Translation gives CSVGPIQGTGELFF.

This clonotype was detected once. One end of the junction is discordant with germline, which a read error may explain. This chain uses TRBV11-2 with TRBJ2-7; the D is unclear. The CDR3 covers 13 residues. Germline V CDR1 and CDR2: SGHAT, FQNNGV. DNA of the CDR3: TGTGCCAGCAGCTTAAGGGTTATCTCCGAGCGGTACTTC. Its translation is CASSLRVISERYF. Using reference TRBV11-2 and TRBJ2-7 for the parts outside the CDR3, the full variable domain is EAGVAQSPRYKIIEKRQSVAFWCNPISGHATLYWYQQILGQGPKLLIQFQNNGVVDDSQLPKDRFSAERLKGVDSTLKIQPAKLEDSAVYLCASSLRVISERYFGPGTRLTVT.

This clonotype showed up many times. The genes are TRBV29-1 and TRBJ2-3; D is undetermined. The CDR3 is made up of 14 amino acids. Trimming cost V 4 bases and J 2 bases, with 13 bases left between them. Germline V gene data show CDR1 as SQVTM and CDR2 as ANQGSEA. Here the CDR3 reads CSVVLAVTTDTQYF. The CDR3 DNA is TGCAGCGTTGTATTGGCAGTGACCACAGATACGCAGTATTTT.

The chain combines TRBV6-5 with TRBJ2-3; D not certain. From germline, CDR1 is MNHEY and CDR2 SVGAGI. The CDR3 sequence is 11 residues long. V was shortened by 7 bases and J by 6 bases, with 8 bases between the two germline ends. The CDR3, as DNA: TGTGCCAGCACCTACGGGGATACGCAGTATTTT. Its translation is CASTYGDTQYF.

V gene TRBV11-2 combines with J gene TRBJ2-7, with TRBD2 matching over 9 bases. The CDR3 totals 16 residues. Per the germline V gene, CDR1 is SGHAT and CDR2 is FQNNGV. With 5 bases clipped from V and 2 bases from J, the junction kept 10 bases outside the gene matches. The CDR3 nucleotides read TGTGCCAGCAGCACCCTTAGCGGGAGTCAGCCCTACGAGCAGTACTTC. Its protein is CASSTLSGSQPYEQYF. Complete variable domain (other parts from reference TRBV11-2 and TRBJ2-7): EAGVAQSPRYKIIEKRQSVAFWCNPISGHATLYWYQQILGQGPKLLIQFQNNGVVDDSQLPKDRFSAERLKGVDSTLKIQPAKLEDSAVYLCASSTLSGSQPYEQYFGPGTRLTVT.

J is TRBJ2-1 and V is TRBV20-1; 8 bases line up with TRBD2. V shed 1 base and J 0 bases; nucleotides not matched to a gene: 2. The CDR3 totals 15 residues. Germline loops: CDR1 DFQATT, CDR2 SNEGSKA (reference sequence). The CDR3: CSARVAGSSYNEQFF. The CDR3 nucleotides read TGCAGTGCTAGAGTAGCGGGGAGCTCCTACAATGAGCAGTTCTTC.

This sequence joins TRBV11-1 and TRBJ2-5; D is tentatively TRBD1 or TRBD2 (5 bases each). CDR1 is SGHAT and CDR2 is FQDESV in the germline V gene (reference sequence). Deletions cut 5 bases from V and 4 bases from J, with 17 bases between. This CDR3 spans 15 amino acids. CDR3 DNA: TGTGCCAGCAGCACTAGGCGGGCAGGGAGAGAGACCCAGTACTTC. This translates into CASSTRRAGRETQYF.

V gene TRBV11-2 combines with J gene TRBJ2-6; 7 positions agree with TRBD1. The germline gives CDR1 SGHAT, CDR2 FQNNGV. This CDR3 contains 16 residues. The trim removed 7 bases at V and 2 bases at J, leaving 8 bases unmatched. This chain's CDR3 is CASTHKQGAGANVLTF. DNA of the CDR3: TGTGCCAGCACGCATAAGCAGGGGGCTGGGGCCAACGTCCTGACTTTC.

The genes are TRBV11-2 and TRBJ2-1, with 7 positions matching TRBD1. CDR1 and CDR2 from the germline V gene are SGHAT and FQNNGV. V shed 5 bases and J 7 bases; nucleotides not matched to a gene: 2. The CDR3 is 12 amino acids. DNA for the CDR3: TGTGCCAGCAGCCCACAGGGGAATGAGCAGTTCTTC. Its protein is CASSPQGNEQFF. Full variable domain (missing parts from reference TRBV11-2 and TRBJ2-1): EAGVAQSPRYKIIEKRQSVAFWCNPISGHATLYWYQQILGQGPKLLIQFQNNGVVDDSQLPKDRFSAERLKGVDSTLKIQPAKLEDSAVYLCASSPQGNEQFFGPGTRLTVL.

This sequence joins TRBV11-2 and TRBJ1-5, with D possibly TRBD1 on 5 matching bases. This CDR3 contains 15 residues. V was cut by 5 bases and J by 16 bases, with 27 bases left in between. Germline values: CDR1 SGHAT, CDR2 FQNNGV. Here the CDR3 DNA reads TGTGCCAGCAGCCTGGATCGACAGCAATATCGGCCCCGTCATTTT. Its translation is CASSLDRQQYRPRHF.

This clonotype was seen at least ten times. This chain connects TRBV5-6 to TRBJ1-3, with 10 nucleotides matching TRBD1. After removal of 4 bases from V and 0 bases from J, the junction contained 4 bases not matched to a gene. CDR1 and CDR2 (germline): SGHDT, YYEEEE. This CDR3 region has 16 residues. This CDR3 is CASSPGTGVSGNTIYF. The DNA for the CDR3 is TGTGCCAGCAGCCCAGGGACAGGGGTCTCTGGAAACACCATATATTTT.

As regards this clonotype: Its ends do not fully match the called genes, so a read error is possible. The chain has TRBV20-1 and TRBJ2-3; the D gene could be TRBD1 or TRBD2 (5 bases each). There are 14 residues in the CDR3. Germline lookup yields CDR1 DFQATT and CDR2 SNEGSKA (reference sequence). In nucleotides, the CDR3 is TGCAGTGCTAGAAGGGGACCTGGTAAAGATACGCAGTCTTTT. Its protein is CSARRGPGKDTQSF.

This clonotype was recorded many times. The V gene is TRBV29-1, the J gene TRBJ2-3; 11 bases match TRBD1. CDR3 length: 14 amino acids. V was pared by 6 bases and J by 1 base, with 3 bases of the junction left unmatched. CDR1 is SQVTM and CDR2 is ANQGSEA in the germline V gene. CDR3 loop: CSVRTGGRTDTQYF. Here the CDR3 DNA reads TGCAGCGTAAGGACAGGGGGCCGCACAGATACGCAGTATTTT.

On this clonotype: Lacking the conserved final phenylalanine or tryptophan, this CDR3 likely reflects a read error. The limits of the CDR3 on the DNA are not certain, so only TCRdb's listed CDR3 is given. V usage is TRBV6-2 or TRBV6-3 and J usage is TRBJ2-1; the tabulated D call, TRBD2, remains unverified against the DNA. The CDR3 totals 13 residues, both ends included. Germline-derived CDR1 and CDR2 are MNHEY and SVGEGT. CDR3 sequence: CASTNGGREGHSV.

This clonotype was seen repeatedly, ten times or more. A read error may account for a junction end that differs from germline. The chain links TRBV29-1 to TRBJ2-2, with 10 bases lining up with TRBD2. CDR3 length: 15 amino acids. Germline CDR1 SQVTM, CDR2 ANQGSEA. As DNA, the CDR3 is TGCGGCGTTGAACTGGGAGCGGGAGGGGACGGGGAGCTGTTTTTT. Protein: CGVELGAGGDGELFF.

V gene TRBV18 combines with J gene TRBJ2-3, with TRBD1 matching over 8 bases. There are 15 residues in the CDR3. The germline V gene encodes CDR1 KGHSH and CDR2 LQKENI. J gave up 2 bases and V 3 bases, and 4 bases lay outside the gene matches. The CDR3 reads CASSPGDRTTDTQYF. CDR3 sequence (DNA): TGTGCCAGCTCACCCGGGGACAGGACCACAGATACGCAGTATTTT.